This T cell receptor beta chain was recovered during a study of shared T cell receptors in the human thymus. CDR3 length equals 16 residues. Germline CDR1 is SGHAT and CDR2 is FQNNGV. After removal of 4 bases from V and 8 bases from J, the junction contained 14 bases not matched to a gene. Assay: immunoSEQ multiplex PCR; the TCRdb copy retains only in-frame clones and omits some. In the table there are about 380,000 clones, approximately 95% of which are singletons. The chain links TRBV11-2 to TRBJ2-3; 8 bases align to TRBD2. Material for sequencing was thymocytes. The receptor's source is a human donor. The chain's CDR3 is CASSCGTRETIGTQYF. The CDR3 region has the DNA TGTGCCAGCAGCTGCGGGACTAGGGAAACTATCGGTACGCAGTATTTT.